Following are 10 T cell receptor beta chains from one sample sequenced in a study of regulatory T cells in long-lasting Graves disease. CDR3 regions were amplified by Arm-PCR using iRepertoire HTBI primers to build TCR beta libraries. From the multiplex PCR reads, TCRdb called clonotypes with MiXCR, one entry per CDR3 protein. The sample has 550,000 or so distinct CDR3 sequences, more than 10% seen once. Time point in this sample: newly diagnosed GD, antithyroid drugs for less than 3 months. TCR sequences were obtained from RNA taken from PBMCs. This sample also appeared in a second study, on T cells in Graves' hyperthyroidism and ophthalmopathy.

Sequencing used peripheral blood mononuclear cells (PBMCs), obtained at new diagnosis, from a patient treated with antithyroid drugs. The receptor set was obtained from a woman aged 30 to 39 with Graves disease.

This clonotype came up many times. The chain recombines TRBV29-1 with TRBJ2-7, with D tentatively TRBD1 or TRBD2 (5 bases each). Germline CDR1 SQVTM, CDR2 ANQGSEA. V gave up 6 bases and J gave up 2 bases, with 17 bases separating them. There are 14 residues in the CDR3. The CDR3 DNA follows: TGCAGCGTCGTCCGGGACCTCTTTACCTACGAGCAGTACTTC. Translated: CSVVRDLFTYEQYF.

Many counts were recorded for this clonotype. Written as DNA, the CDR3 is TGTGCCAGCAGCGAACACTCGGGTTCGAACAATGAGCAGTTCTTC. Encoded protein: CASSEHSGSNNEQFF. The gene calls are TRBV11-2 and TRBJ2-1; D ambiguous. This CDR3 has 15 residues. CDR1 and CDR2 (germline): SGHAT, FQNNGV. Deletions cut 5 bases from V and 5 bases from J, with 16 bases between.

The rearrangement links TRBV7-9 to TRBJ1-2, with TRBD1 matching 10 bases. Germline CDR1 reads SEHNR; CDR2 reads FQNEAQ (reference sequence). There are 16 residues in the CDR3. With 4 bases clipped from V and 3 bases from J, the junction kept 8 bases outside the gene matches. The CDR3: CASSSTGGDWDYGYTF. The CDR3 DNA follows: TGTGCCAGCAGCTCGACAGGGGGCGATTGGGACTATGGCTACACCTTC.

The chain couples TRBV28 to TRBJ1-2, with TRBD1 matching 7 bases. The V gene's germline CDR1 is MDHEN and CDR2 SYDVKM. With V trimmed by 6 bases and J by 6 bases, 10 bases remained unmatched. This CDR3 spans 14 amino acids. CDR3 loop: CASRTTTGHHGYTF. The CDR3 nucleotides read TGTGCCAGCAGAACGACGACAGGGCACCATGGCTACACCTTC.

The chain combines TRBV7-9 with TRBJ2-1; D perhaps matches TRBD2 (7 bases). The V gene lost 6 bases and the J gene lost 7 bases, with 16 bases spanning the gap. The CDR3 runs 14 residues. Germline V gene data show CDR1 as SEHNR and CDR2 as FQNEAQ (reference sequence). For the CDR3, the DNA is TGTGCCAGCAGTTCCGCCAGGGGAGGGAATGAGCAGTTCTTC. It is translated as CASSSARGGNEQFF. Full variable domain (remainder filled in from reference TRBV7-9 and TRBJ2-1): DTGVSQNPRHKITKRGQNVTFRCDPISEHNRLYWYRQTLGQGPEFLTYFQNEAQLEKSRLLSDRFSAERPKGSFSTLEIQRTEQGDSAMYLCASSSARGGNEQFFGPGTRLTVL.

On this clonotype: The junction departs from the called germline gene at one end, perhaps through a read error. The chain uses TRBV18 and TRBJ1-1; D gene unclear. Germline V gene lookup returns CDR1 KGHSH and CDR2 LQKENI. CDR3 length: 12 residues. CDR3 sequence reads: CASSPSVPEAFF. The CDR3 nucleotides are TGTGCCAGCTCACCTTCCGTACCTGAGGCTTTCTTT.

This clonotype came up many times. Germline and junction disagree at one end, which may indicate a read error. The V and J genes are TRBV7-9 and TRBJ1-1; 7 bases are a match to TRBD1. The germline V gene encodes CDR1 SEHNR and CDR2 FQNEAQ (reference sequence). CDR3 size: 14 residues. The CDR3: CASRLGQANTEAFF. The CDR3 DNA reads TGTGCCAGCAGGTTAGGACAGGCGAACACTGAAGCTTTCTTT.

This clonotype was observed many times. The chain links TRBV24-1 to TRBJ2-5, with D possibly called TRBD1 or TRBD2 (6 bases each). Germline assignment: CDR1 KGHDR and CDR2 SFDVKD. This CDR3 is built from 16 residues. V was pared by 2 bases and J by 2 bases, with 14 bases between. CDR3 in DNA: TGTGCCACCAGTGATTCCGGTGGAGGGGGGCAAGAGACCCAGTACTTC. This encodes CATSDSGGGGQETQYF.

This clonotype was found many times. The CDR3 DNA is TGTGCCAGCAGCTTAGCGAGACTGACTAGCACAGATACGCAGTATTTT. Its protein is CASSLARLTSTDTQYF. The V gene is TRBV7-2, the J gene TRBJ2-3; D uncertain. Germline CDR1 and CDR2: SGHTA and FQGNSA. V lost 0 bases, J lost 0 bases, and 10 bases lay in between. The length of the CDR3 is 16 residues.

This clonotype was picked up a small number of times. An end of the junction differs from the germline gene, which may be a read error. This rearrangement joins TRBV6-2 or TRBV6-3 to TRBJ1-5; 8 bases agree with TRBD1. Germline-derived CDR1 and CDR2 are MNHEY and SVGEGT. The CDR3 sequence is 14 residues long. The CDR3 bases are TGTGTCAGCAGTTACGGACAGGGTGGTCAGCCCCAGCATTTT. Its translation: CVSSYGQGGQPQHF.